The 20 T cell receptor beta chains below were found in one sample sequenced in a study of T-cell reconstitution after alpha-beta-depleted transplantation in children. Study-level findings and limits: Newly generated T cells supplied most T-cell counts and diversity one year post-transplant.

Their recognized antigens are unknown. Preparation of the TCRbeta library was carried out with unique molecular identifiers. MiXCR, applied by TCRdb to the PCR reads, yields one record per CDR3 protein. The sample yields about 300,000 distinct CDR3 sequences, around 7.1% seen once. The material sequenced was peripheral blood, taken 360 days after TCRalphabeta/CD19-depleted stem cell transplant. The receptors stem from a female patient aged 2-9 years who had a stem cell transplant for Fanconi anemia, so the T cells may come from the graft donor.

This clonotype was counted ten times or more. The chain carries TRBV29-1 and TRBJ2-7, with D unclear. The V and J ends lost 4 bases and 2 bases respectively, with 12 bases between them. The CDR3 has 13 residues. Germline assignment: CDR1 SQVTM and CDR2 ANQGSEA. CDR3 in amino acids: CSVVSGRTYEQYF. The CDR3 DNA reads TGCAGCGTTGTTTCCGGACGGACCTACGAGCAGTACTTC.

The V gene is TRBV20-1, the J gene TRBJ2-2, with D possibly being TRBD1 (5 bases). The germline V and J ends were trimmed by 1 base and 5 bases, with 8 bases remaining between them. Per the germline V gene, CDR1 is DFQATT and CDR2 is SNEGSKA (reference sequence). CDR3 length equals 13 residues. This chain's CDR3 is CSARVTGTGELFF. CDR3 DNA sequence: TGCAGTGCTAGAGTAACAGGAACCGGGGAGCTGTTTTTT.

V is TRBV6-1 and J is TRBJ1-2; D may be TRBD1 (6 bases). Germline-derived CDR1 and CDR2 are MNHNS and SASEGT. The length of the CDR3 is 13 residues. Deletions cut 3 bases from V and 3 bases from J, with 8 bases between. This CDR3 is CASSDGQYYGYTF. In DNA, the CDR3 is TGTGCCAGCAGTGACGGACAGTACTATGGCTACACCTTC.

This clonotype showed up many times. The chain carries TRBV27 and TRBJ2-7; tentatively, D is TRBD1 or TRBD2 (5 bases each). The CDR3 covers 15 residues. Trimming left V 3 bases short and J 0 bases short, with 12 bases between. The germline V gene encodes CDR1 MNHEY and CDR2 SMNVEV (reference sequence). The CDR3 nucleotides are TGTGCCAGCAGTTTTCTCGGGACGGACTCCTACGAGCAGTACTTC. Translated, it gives CASSFLGTDSYEQYF.

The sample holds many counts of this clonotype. The CDR3 protein is CSVEGAGASVYNEQFF. DNA of the CDR3: TGCAGCGTTGAAGGAGCCGGGGCTAGCGTCTACAATGAGCAGTTCTTC. The rearrangement uses TRBV29-1 and TRBJ2-1; possible D gene TRBD2, 6 bases. Trimming pared 1 base from V and 3 bases from J, leaving 16 bases between. Germline assignment: CDR1 SQVTM and CDR2 ANQGSEA. This CDR3 has 16 amino acids.

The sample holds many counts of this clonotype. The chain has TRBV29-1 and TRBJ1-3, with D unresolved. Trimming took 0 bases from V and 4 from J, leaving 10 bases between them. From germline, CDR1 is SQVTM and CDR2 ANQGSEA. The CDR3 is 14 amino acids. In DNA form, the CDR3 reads TGCAGCGTTGAAGAGGTGGCAGCCGGAAACACCATATATTTT. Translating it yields CSVEEVAAGNTIYF.

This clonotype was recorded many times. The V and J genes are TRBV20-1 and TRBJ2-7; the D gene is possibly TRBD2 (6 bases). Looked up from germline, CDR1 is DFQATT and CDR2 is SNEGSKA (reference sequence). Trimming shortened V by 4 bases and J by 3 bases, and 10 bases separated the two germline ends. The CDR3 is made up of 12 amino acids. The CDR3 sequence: CSATGLNYEQYF. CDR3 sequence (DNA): TGCAGTGCTACTGGACTAAACTACGAGCAGTACTTC.

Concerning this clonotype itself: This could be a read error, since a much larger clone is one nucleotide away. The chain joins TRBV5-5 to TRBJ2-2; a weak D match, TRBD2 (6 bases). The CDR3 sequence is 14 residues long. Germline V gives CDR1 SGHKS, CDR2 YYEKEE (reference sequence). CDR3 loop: CASSPRGMGGELLF. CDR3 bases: TGTGCCAGCAGCCCGAGAGGAATGGGCGGGGAGCTGCTTTTT.

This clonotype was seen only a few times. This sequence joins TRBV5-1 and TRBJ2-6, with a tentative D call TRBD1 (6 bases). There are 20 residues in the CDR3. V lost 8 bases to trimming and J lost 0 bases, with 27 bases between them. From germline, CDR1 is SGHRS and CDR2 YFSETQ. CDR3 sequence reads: CASQDPRGAGALSGANVLTF. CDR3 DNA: TGCGCCAGTCAGGACCCCCGCGGTGCAGGGGCGCTCTCTGGGGCCAACGTCCTGACTTTC.

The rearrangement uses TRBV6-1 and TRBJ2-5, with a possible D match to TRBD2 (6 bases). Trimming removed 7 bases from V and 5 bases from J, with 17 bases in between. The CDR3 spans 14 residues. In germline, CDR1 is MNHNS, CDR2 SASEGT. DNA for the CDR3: TGTGCCAGCAAAAGGGTCGGGGGTTGGGAGACCCAGTACTTC. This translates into CASKRVGGWETQYF.

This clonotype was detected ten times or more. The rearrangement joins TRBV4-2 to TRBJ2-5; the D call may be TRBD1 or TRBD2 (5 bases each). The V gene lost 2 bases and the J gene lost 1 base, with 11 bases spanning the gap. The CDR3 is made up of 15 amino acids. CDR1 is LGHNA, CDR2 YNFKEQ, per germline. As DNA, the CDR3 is TGTGCCAGCAGCCAACCGGGACGTCCCCAAGAGACCCAGTACTTC. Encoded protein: CASSQPGRPQETQYF.

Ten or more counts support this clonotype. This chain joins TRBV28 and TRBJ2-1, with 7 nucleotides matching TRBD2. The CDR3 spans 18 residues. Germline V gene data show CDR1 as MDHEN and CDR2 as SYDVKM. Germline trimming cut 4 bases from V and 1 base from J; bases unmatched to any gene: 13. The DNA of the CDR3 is TGTGCCAGCAGTTGGGTTCGGGGGAGGGCCATATCCTACAATGAGCAGTTCTTC. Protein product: CASSWVRGRAISYNEQFF. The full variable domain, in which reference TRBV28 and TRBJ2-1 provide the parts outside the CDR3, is DVKVTQSSRYLVKRTGEKVFLECVQDMDHENMFWYRQDPGLGLRLIYFSYDVKMKEKGDIPEGYSVSREKKERFSLILESASTNQTSMYLCASSWVRGRAISYNEQFFGPGTRLTVL.

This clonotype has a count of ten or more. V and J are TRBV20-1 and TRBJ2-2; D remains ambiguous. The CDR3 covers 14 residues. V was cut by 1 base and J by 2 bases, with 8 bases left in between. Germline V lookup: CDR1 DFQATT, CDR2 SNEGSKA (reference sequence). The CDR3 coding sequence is TGCAGTGCTAGAGGTGACTTAAACACCGGGGAGCTGTTTTTT. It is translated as CSARGDLNTGELFF.

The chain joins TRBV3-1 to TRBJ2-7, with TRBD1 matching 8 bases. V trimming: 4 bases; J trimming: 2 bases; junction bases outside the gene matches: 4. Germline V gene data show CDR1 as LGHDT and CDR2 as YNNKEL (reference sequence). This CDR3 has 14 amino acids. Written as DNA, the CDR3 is TGTGCCAGCAGCCGGGGCAGGGGGCCCTACGAGCAGTACTTC. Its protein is CASSRGRGPYEQYF.

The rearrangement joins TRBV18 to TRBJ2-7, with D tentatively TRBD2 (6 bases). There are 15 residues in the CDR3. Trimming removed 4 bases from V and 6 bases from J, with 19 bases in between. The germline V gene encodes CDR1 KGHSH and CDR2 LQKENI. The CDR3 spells CASSLLDAGMGEQYV. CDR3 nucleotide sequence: TGTGCCAGCTCACTCTTAGATGCGGGGATGGGCGAGCAGTACGTC.

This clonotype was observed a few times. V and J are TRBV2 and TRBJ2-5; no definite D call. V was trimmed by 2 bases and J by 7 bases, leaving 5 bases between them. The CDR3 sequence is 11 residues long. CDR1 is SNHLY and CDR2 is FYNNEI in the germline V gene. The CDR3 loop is CASSELGTQYF. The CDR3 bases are TGTGCCAGCAGTGAATTGGGGACCCAGTACTTC.

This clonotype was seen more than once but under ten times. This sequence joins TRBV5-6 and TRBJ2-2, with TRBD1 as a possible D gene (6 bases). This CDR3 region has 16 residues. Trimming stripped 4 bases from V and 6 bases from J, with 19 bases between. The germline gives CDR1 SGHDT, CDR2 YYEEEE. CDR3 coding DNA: TGTGCCAGCAGCCCTGGGACACTCAGTGGGGCCGGGGAGCTGTTTTTT. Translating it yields CASSPGTLSGAGELFF.

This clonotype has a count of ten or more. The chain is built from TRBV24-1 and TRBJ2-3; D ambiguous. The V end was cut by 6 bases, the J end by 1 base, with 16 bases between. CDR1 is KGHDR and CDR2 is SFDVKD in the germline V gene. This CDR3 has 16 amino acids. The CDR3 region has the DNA TGTGCCACCAGTTTGGCCGGTCGACATGGCACAGATACGCAGTATTTT. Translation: CATSLAGRHGTDTQYF.

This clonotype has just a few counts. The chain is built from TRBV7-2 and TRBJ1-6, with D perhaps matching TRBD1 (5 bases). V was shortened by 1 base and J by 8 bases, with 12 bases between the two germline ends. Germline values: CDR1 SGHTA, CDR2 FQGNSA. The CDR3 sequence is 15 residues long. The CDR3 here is CASSLGSTEYSPLHF. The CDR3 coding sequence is TGTGCCAGCAGCTTAGGTTCGACAGAATATTCACCCCTCCACTTT.

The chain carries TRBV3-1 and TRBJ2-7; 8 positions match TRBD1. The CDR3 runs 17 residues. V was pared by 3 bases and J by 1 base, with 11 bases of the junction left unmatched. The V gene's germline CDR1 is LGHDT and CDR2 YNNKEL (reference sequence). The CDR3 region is CASSQFPPGQASYEQYF. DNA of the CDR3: TGTGCCAGCAGCCAGTTCCCGCCGGGACAGGCTTCCTACGAGCAGTACTTC.